What follows are 2 T cell receptor beta chains derived from one specimen sequenced in a study of beta chain features in type 1 diabetes. Expressed TCRB transcripts got sequenced, as all isolated RNA was reverse transcribed. Sequencing was performed with immunoSEQ multiplex PCR; in TCRdb, only in-frame clones are kept and a portion is missing. The sample has hundreds of thousands of clones, roughly a sixth seen once. The sample was naive CD4+ T cells from blood. All receptors come from a man younger than 35 in good health.

In DNA, the CDR3 is TGTGCCAGTAGTTTGGGACTAGCGGAGGAGGGAGCCAAAAACATTCAGTACTTC. This encodes CASSLGLAEEGAKNIQYF. The chain links TRBV19 to TRBJ2-4; TRBD2 matches 11 bases. The trim removed 5 bases at V and 0 bases at J, leaving 9 bases unmatched. The CDR3 runs to 18 residues. Germline lookup yields CDR1 LNHDA and CDR2 SQIVND (reference sequence).

V usage is TRBV5-1 and J usage is TRBJ1-4; D gene uncertain. The CDR3 runs 15 residues. CDR1 SGHRS and CDR2 YFSETQ come from the germline V gene. With 0 bases removed from V and 3 bases from J, the gap between germline ends came to 9 bases. DNA for the CDR3: TGCGCCAGCAGCTTGGAGTCGGCTCCTAATGAAAAACTGTTTTTT. It yields the protein CASSLESAPNEKLFF.